The 18 T cell receptor beta chains reported below all come from one sample, sequenced in a study of CD8 T cells in ankylosing spondylitis. Via MiXCR, TCRdb re-called the 5' RACE reads, giving one row per CDR3 protein. There are around 130,000 distinct CDR3 sequences in the sample; 7% occur only once, and less than 15% lies in the top ten. Sequenced input: blood, either unsorted or a sorted T cell fraction (not recorded which). These TCRs come from a male donor with ankylosing spondylitis or in good health (not recorded which).

In its sample, this clonotype was seen many times. The chain joins TRBV20-1 to TRBJ2-1; D call uncertain. Trimming took off 3 bases at V and 3 bases at J, with 15 bases between the two ends. The CDR3 runs 15 residues. Germline V gene data show CDR1 as DFQATT and CDR2 as SNEGSKA (reference sequence). CDR3: CSARGGPGGYNEQFF. CDR3 bases: TGCAGTGCTAGGGGTGGGCCAGGCGGCTACAATGAGCAGTTCTTC.

The table lists this clonotype with many counts. This rearrangement joins TRBV7-9 to TRBJ2-1; unclear D gene. Looked up from germline, CDR1 is SEHNR and CDR2 is FQNEAQ (reference sequence). V gave up 3 bases and J gave up 0 bases, with 9 bases separating them. This CDR3 has 15 amino acids. The CDR3 DNA follows: TGTGCCAGCAGCTTTAATCTGGGCTCCTACAATGAGCAGTTCTTC. Encoded protein: CASSFNLGSYNEQFF.

There are many counts of this clonotype. The chain has TRBV5-1 and TRBJ2-1; perhaps TRBD1 as D (5 bases). Trimming removed 0 bases from V and 5 bases from J, with 9 bases in between. Germline CDR1 is SGHRS and CDR2 is YFSETQ. The CDR3 length is 14 residues. The CDR3 DNA sequence: TGCGCCAGCAGCTTGGGACAGCCCCACAATGAGCAGTTCTTC. It translates to CASSLGQPHNEQFF.

This clonotype was observed many times. The chain carries TRBV7-2 and TRBJ1-5; D uncertain. Trimming stripped 1 base from V and 4 bases from J, with 5 bases between. Per the germline V gene, CDR1 is SGHTA and CDR2 is FQGNSA. The CDR3 consists of 13 residues. The CDR3 sequence: CASSLGPNQPQHF. CDR3 in DNA: TGTGCCAGCAGCTTAGGGCCGAATCAGCCCCAGCATTTT.

This clonotype was detected ten times or more. The V and J genes are TRBV20-1 and TRBJ2-7; TRBD1 matches at 8 bases. V dropped 5 bases and J dropped 4; count of bases not matched to a gene: 10. From germline, CDR1 is DFQATT and CDR2 SNEGSKA (reference sequence). The CDR3 covers 14 residues. CDR3 in DNA: TGCAGTGCTGGTTTCACAGGGGGAACATACGAGCAGTACTTC. As protein: CSAGFTGGTYEQYF.

This clonotype was detected many times. The gene calls are TRBV12-3 or TRBV12-4 and TRBJ2-7; 10 nucleotides match TRBD2. Germline trimming cut 3 bases from V and 1 base from J; bases unmatched to any gene: 6. This CDR3 has 16 residues. The CDR3 bases are TGTGCCAGCAGTTTTCTTGCTAGCGGGAGTTCCTACGAGCAGTACTTC. Its protein is CASSFLASGSSYEQYF.

This clonotype occurred many times. The gene calls are TRBV5-1 and TRBJ1-4, with a tentative D call TRBD1 (6 bases). Germline V gene lookup returns CDR1 SGHRS and CDR2 YFSETQ. Between the trimmed V and J ends, which lost 4 bases and 5 bases, there was a span of 15 bases. The CDR3 spans 15 residues. The CDR3 protein is CASSVGTPPNEKLFF. CDR3 bases: TGCGCCAGCAGCGTGGGGACACCTCCCAATGAAAAACTGTTTTTT.

This clonotype was observed at least ten times. The rearrangement uses TRBV5-1 and TRBJ1-2; 7 bases are shared with TRBD1. With V trimmed by 5 bases and J by 5 bases, 6 bases remained unmatched. Germline lookup yields CDR1 SGHRS and CDR2 YFSETQ. This CDR3 is 13 amino acids long. The chain's CDR3 is CASRTGLEYGYTF. The CDR3 region has the DNA TGCGCCAGCAGGACAGGGCTGGAGTATGGCTACACCTTC.

In this sample, this clonotype turned up many times. The chain is built from TRBV28 and TRBJ1-4; 8 bases fit TRBD1. The junction had 6 bases not matched to a gene; V was cut back by 3 bases and J by 6 bases. Germline V lookup: CDR1 MDHEN, CDR2 SYDVKM. This CDR3 has 15 amino acids. CDR3 coding DNA: TGTGCCAGCAGTTTCCAGGGGGCCTTAGATGAAAAACTGTTTTTT. Protein product: CASSFQGALDEKLFF.

This clonotype appeared many times. This chain connects TRBV5-1 to TRBJ2-5; no clear D gene. The CDR3 spans 15 residues. V was pared by 0 bases and J by 0 bases, with 9 bases between. Germline V gene lookup returns CDR1 SGHRS and CDR2 YFSETQ. CDR3 sequence (DNA): TGCGCCAGCAGCTTGGCCAGCCTCAACCAAGAGACCCAGTACTTC. It encodes CASSLASLNQETQYF.

This clonotype was observed many times. The V call is TRBV3-1, the J call TRBJ1-1; unclear D gene. CDR3 length equals 16 residues. Germline V gene data show CDR1 as LGHDT and CDR2 as YNNKEL (reference sequence). Trimming shortened V by 4 bases and J by 10 bases, and 25 bases separated the two germline ends. The CDR3 DNA is TGTGCCAGCAGCCCTACGCGGCGCGGGCTGGTCATAGGAGCTTTCTTT. This encodes CASSPTRRGLVIGAFF.

This rearrangement joins TRBV3-1 to TRBJ2-4; the D is unclear. The CDR3 runs to 14 residues. Germline V CDR1 and CDR2: LGHDT, YNNKEL (reference sequence). V shed 4 bases and J shed 2 bases, with 9 bases lying between them. CDR3 nucleotide sequence: TGTGCCAGCAGCCCCCCTATCTCCAAAAACATTCAGTACTTC. Translating it yields CASSPPISKNIQYF.

This clonotype was seen ten or more times. V usage is TRBV20-1 and J usage is TRBJ2-7, with 9 bases aligning to TRBD2. Trimming took 6 bases from V and 5 from J; bases not matched to a gene: 8. Germline loops: CDR1 DFQATT, CDR2 SNEGSKA (reference sequence). CDR3 length equals 13 residues. CDR3 DNA: TGCAGTGCCAGCCCAGCGGGAGGCAACGAGCAGTACTTC. Its protein is CSASPAGGNEQYF.

This clonotype showed up many times. V is TRBV3-1 and J is TRBJ2-6, with D hard to call. Germline assignment: CDR1 LGHDT and CDR2 YNNKEL (reference sequence). V was shortened by 4 bases and J by 0 bases, with 10 bases between the two germline ends. This CDR3 is 16 amino acids long. The CDR3 loop reads CASSPLIRSGANVLTF. CDR3 DNA: TGTGCCAGCAGCCCCTTAATACGCTCTGGGGCCAACGTCCTGACTTTC.

This clonotype came up many times. The gene calls are TRBV7-2 and TRBJ2-7; 7 nucleotides align to TRBD1. Germline V CDR1 and CDR2: SGHTA, FQGNSA. This CDR3 is 14 amino acids long. V shed 5 bases, J shed 4 bases, and the junction held 8 bases outside the gene matches. The CDR3 protein is CASSLYRGSYEQYF. CDR3 DNA sequence: TGTGCCAGCAGCCTCTACAGGGGATCGTACGAGCAGTACTTC.

This clonotype was seen repeatedly, ten times or more. The chain has TRBV5-1 and TRBJ2-7; 7 nucleotides line up with TRBD1. The J segment lost 5 bases and the V segment lost 4 bases, leaving 12 bases of the junction unmatched. The CDR3 is made up of 15 amino acids. Germline values: CDR1 SGHRS, CDR2 YFSETQ. The CDR3 loop is CASSAVGGGSNEQYF. DNA for the CDR3: TGCGCCAGCAGCGCAGTAGGGGGCGGTTCGAACGAGCAGTACTTC.

This clonotype was observed a handful of times. The chain links TRBV29-1 to TRBJ2-3; perhaps TRBD2 as D (5 bases). Germline-derived CDR1 and CDR2 are SQVTM and ANQGSEA. The CDR3 spans 13 residues. V lost 5 bases to trimming and J lost 2 bases, with 11 bases between them. The CDR3 DNA reads as TGCAGCGTTCGACTAACCTTCACAGATACGCAGTATTTT. Protein sequence: CSVRLTFTDTQYF.

This clonotype was detected many times. The chain recombines TRBV7-9 with TRBJ2-7; D is undetermined. Trimming stripped 5 bases from V and 1 base from J, with 9 bases between. This CDR3 is built from 13 residues. CDR1 is SEHNR and CDR2 is FQNEAQ in the germline V gene (reference sequence). The CDR3 DNA reads TGTGCCAGCAGCGGATTTGGTTCCTACGAGCAGTACTTC. Residues: CASSGFGSYEQYF. Drawing the rest from reference TRBV7-9 and TRBJ2-7, the complete variable domain is DTGVSQNPRHKITKRGQNVTFRCDPISEHNRLYWYRQTLGQGPEFLTYFQNEAQLEKSRLLSDRFSAERPKGSFSTLEIQRTEQGDSAMYLCASSGFGSYEQYFGPGTRLTVT.